This T cell receptor (beta chain) is from a study of T cells in women clearing cervical HPV infection. All participants had a single incident cervical HPV16 infection, and prevalent HPV16 infections were excluded. Points on this clone: Its antigen remains unknown. The read stops 3 residues short of the end of the CDR3; the missing end is completed from the germline J gene.

From germline, CDR1 is SGDLS and CDR2 YYNGEE. The CDR3 runs to 14 residues. Trimming at V came to 4 bases and at J to 7 bases, leaving 5 bases not matched to a gene. The method was immunoSEQ multiplex PCR; TCRdb's version includes in-frame clones alone and lacks a portion of them. The table counts over 45,000 clones; approximately 1% lies in the top ten. Whole-study findings and limits: TRBV6-7 relative abundance averaged roughly 0.1% in cases and 0.15% to 0.2% in controls. CIN3+ cases had significantly higher TCR repertoire richness than controls, but evenness did not differ.

The TCR was taken from a woman between 18 and 69 years old with a cervical HPV16 infection that either progressed to CIN3+ or cleared (not recorded which). Sequenced input: blood buffy coat. The chain has TRBV9 and TRBJ1-6; 7 nucleotides line up with TRBD1. The covered CDR3 bases are TGTGCCAGCAGCTTCCGGGACAGCAATTCACCC. Translation gives CASSFRDSNSP. The full CDR3 protein is CASSFRDSNSPLHF.